One sample yielded the 19 T cell receptor beta chains listed below, sequenced in a study of OX40 agonist ivuxolimab in advanced cancers. Sequencing was performed with immunoSEQ multiplex PCR; in TCRdb, only in-frame clones are kept and a portion is missing. Among fewer than 85,000 clones listed, about 80% were seen once. The specimen was CD4+ or CD8+ T cells sorted from blood, collected in a trial of the OX40 agonist ivuxolimab. These receptors all come from an adult with an advanced solid tumor such as melanoma, head and neck, liver or kidney cancer.

This chain uses TRBV2 with TRBJ1-4; D possibly corresponds to TRBD1 (6 bases). CDR1 and CDR2 (germline): SNHLY, FYNNEI. The CDR3 covers 13 residues. Trimming cost V 3 bases and J 8 bases, with 10 bases left between them. This chain's CDR3 is CASSETGWEKLFF. CDR3 nucleotides: TGTGCCAGCAGTGAGACAGGTTGGGAAAAACTGTTTTTT.

The genes are TRBV20-1 and TRBJ2-1; D call uncertain. CDR3 length equals 10 residues. Germline V gene lookup returns CDR1 DFQATT and CDR2 SNEGSKA (reference sequence). The ends were cut back, 2 bases at V and 9 bases at J, with 5 bases in the middle. CDR3 in DNA: TGCAGTGCTAGAAAAAGTGAGCAGTTCTTC. It yields the protein CSARKSEQFF.

The CDR3 nucleotides read TGTGCCAGCAGCTTGGACGGACAGCGTAACGAGCAGTACTTC. Translated, it gives CASSLDGQRNEQYF. The chain combines TRBV4-2 with TRBJ2-7, with D maybe TRBD1 (6 bases). The V gene lost 5 bases and the J gene lost 5 bases, with 16 bases spanning the gap. This CDR3 contains 14 residues. Germline V CDR1 and CDR2: LGHNA, YNFKEQ.

The gene calls are TRBV2 and TRBJ1-1; a weak D match, TRBD1 (5 bases). V lost 6 bases to trimming and J lost 8 bases, with 16 bases between them. The germline gives CDR1 SNHLY, CDR2 FYNNEI. The CDR3 sequence is 13 residues long. The CDR3 region has the DNA TGTGCCAGCAGCCTTAAAGGGGACCTGGAAGCTTTCTTT. This codes for CASSLKGDLEAFF. Combining the CDR3 with reference TRBV2 and TRBJ1-1 gives the whole variable domain EPEVTQTPSHQVTQMGQEVILRCVPISNHLYFYWYRQILGQKVEFLVSFYNNEISEKSEIFDDQFSVERPDGSNFTLKIRSTKLEDSAMYFCASSLKGDLEAFFGQGTRLTVV.

This rearrangement joins TRBV7-3 to TRBJ1-2; 9 nucleotides agree with TRBD1. With V trimmed by 4 bases and J by 8 bases, 5 bases remained unmatched. The germline gives CDR1 SGHTA, CDR2 FQGTGA. The CDR3 runs to 13 residues. CDR3 amino acids: CASSSDRGGGYTF. The CDR3 DNA sequence: TGTGCCAGCAGCTCGGACAGGGGTGGAGGCTACACCTTC.

This clone was detected only a few times. For the CDR3, the DNA is TGCGCCAGCAGCTTGGCTTTTAATTCACCCCTCCACTTT. Translation: CASSLAFNSPLHF. The J gene is TRBJ1-6, the V gene TRBV5-1; D gene unclear. V was trimmed by 0 bases and J by 6 bases, leaving 4 bases between them. CDR1 is SGHRS and CDR2 is YFSETQ in the germline V gene. The CDR3 loop spans 13 amino acids.

The chain recombines TRBV4-3 with TRBJ1-4, with TRBD1 identical over 9 bases. CDR1 and CDR2 from the germline V gene are LGHNA and YSLEER. The V gene end was trimmed by 5 bases and the J gene end by 8 bases; junction bases not matched to a gene: 9. The CDR3 totals 15 residues. The CDR3 bases are TGCGCCAGCAGCGATCCGGGACAGGGAGGAGAAAAACTGTTTTTT. It translates to CASSDPGQGGEKLFF.

The chain recombines TRBV6-6 with TRBJ2-3; the D call may be TRBD1 or TRBD2 (5 bases each). The CDR3 has 14 residues. Germline CDR1 MNHNY, CDR2 SVGAGI (reference sequence). Between the trimmed V and J ends, which lost 5 bases and 6 bases, there was a span of 15 bases. CDR3: CASSPGTPHDTQYF. In DNA form, the CDR3 reads TGTGCCAGCAGTCCCGGGACGCCTCATGATACGCAGTATTTT.

The gene calls are TRBV11-3 and TRBJ1-2; no clear D gene. V dropped 3 bases and J dropped 6 bases, with 8 bases sitting between them. The CDR3 runs 12 residues. Germline V gives CDR1 SGHNT, CDR2 YENEEA. The CDR3 nucleotides are TGTGCCAGCAGCTTGGGAGGAGATGGCTACACCTTC. Encoded protein: CASSLGGDGYTF. Supplemented by reference TRBV11-3 and TRBJ1-2, the full variable domain reads EAGVVQSPRYKIIEKKQPVAFWCNPISGHNTLYWYLQNLGQGPELLIRYENEEAVDDSQLPKDRFSAERLKGVDSTLKIQPAELGDSAVYLCASSLGGDGYTFGSGTRLTVV.

V gene TRBV9 combines with J gene TRBJ2-1; tentatively, D is TRBD1 (5 bases). The CDR3 contains 15 residues. In germline, CDR1 is SGDLS, CDR2 YYNGEE. Trimming stripped 0 bases from V and 8 bases from J, with 15 bases between. The CDR3 DNA is TGTGCCAGCAGCGTAGAGGGCAGGGATCTGGATGAGCAGTTCTTC. Its protein product is CASSVEGRDLDEQFF.

V usage is TRBV7-3 and J usage is TRBJ2-3, with 7 bases lining up with TRBD1. Germline V lookup: CDR1 SGHTA, CDR2 FQGTGA. V lost 0 bases, J lost 5 bases, and 14 bases stayed unmatched. The CDR3 covers 18 residues. The DNA for the CDR3 is TGTGCCAGCAGCTTAACGGGGACCGGGCAGGGGGTACAAGATACGCAGTATTTT. It yields the protein CASSLTGTGQGVQDTQYF.

The CDR3 loop reads CASSGETRAYGYTF. The CDR3, as DNA: TGTGCCAGCAGCGGGGAGACGAGAGCCTATGGCTACACCTTC. The chain carries TRBV7-9 and TRBJ1-2, with no clear D. The CDR3 runs 14 residues. Germline V CDR1 and CDR2: SEHNR, FQNEAQ (reference sequence). Trimming shortened V by 5 bases and J by 4 bases, and 14 bases separated the two germline ends. The full variable domain, with the rest looked up from reference TRBV7-9 and TRBJ1-2, is DTGVSQNPRHKITKRGQNVTFRCDPISEHNRLYWYRQTLGQGPEFLTYFQNEAQLEKSRLLSDRFSAERPKGSFSTLEIQRTEQGDSAMYLCASSGETRAYGYTFGSGTRLTVV.

This clone was found many times. This chain uses TRBV11-3 with TRBJ2-7; the match to TRBD1 covers 8 bases. V trimming: 5 bases; J trimming: 6 bases; junction bases outside the gene matches: 12. Germline-derived CDR1 and CDR2 are SGHNT and YENEEA. The CDR3 covers 15 residues. CDR3 in amino acids: CASSPLGQGRLEQYF. As DNA, the CDR3 is TGTGCCAGCAGCCCCCTCGGACAGGGACGGCTCGAGCAGTACTTC.

V and J are TRBV18 and TRBJ2-3, with D unresolved. V gave up 5 bases and J gave up 4 bases, with 4 bases separating them. The CDR3 spans 11 residues. The germline CDR1 and CDR2 sequences are KGHSH and LQKENI. The CDR3 is CASSFADTQYF. CDR3 coding DNA: TGTGCCAGCTCATTTGCAGATACGCAGTATTTT. The variable domain in full, completed from reference TRBV18 and TRBJ2-3, reads NAGVMQNPRHLVRRRGQEARLRCSPMKGHSHVYWYRQLPEEGLKFMVYLQKENIIDESGMPKERFSAEFPKEGPSILRIQQVVRGDSAAYFCASSFADTQYFGPGTRLTVL.

The CDR3 spells CSARVRKGYTF. CDR3 in DNA: TGCAGTGCTAGGGTGCGGAAGGGCTACACCTTC. The chain links TRBV20-1 to TRBJ1-2, with D unclear. In germline, CDR1 is DFQATT, CDR2 SNEGSKA (reference sequence). V dropped 3 bases and J dropped 8 bases, with 10 bases sitting between them. This CDR3 has 11 amino acids.

This clone was detected a few times. The J gene is TRBJ2-7, the V gene TRBV28; D gene ambiguous. Trimming took 0 bases from V and 0 from J, leaving 6 bases between them. The germline CDR1 and CDR2 sequences are MDHEN and SYDVKM. The length of the CDR3 is 14 residues. In DNA form, the CDR3 reads TGTGCCAGCAGTTTATGGGCGAGCTCCTACGAGCAGTACTTC. Amino acid sequence: CASSLWASSYEQYF.

The chain uses TRBV29-1 and TRBJ2-5; TRBD1 agrees at 10 bases. CDR1 and CDR2 (germline): SQVTM, ANQGSEA. Germline trimming cut 0 bases from V and 4 bases from J; bases unmatched to any gene: 11. CDR3 length: 17 amino acids. CDR3 amino acids: CSVEDLLSTGGPETQYF. The CDR3 bases are TGCAGCGTTGAAGATCTCCTTTCGACAGGGGGCCCAGAGACCCAGTACTTC.

This clone was seen many times. CDR3 coding DNA: TGTGCCAGCAGTTGGCAGGCCAGGACCTACGAGCAGTACTTC. Amino acids: CASSWQARTYEQYF. The genes are TRBV5-5 and TRBJ2-7; D gene uncertain. This CDR3 is 14 amino acids long. Germline V gene data show CDR1 as SGHKS and CDR2 as YYEKEE (reference sequence). Trimming stripped 5 bases from V and 2 bases from J, with 14 bases between.

Note on this clone: The junction differs from germline at one of its ends, possibly a read error. The rearrangement links TRBV15 to TRBJ2-7, with 9 positions matching TRBD1. From germline, CDR1 is LNHNV and CDR2 YYDKDF (reference sequence). The CDR3 consists of 14 residues. The CDR3 loop is CTTSRVWDRVEQYF. The CDR3 coding sequence is TGTACCACCAGCAGAGTTTGGGACAGGGTAGAGCAGTACTTC.